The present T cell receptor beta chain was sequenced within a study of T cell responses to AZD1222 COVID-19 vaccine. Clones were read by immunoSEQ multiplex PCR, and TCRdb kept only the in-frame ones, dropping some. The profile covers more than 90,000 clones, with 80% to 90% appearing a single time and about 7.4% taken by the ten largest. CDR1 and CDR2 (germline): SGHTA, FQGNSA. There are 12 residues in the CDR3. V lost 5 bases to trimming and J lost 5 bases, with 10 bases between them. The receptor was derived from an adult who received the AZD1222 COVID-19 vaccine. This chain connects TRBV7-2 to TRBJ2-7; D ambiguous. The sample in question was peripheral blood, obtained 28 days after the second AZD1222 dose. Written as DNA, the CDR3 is TGTGCCAGCAGCCTGCTGGCTAACGAGCAGTACTTC. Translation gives CASSLLANEQYF.